The 7 T cell receptor beta chains below all came from one sample that was sequenced in a study of graft-versus-host responses after intestinal transplantation. Responders labeled with CFSE (approximately 200,000) were plated with approximately 200,000 irradiated, violet-dye-labeled stimulators. Clones were sequenced by immunoSEQ multiplex PCR, and TCRdb holds only the in-frame ones, with some missing. The table records about 1,800 clones, 38% of them present only once. Sequencing was performed on alloreactive CD8+ T cells from a mixed lymphocyte reaction culture, taken before transplantation. Subset of the sample: CFSE-low proliferating T cells sorted from roughly 6-day pre-transplant mixed lymphocyte reaction (GvH or HvG direction). Receptors were obtained from a human patient who was an organ donor for intestinal transplantation.

V gene TRBV15 combines with J gene TRBJ1-1, with 10 bases lining up with TRBD1. The V and J ends lost 2 bases and 3 bases, in that order; junction bases with no gene match: 6. CDR3 length equals 16 residues. The germline V gene has CDR1 LNHNV and CDR2 YYDKDF (reference sequence). The CDR3 loop reads CATSRPPGTGDTEAFF. The CDR3 nucleotides read TGTGCCACCAGCAGACCGCCCGGGACAGGGGACACTGAAGCTTTCTTT.

This chain joins TRBV11-1 and TRBJ2-7; tentatively, D is TRBD1 or TRBD2 (5 bases each). V was shortened by 1 base and J by 5 bases, with 6 bases between the two germline ends. Germline CDR1 and CDR2: SGHAT and FQDESV (reference sequence). The CDR3 is 12 amino acids. The CDR3 DNA sequence: TGTGCCAGCAGCTTAGGGGGGAACGAGCAGTACTTC. Translating it yields CASSLGGNEQYF.

V usage is TRBV7-9 and J usage is TRBJ2-3; D unclear. This CDR3 region has 14 residues. Germline CDR1 reads SEHNR; CDR2 reads FQNEAQ (reference sequence). The V gene lost 1 base and the J gene lost 1 base, with 6 bases spanning the gap. The chain's CDR3 is CASSLVGGTDTQYF. The CDR3 coding sequence is TGTGCCAGCAGCTTAGTTGGCGGCACAGATACGCAGTATTTT.

This chain links TRBV10-1 with TRBJ2-3; tentatively, D is TRBD2 (6 bases). V was trimmed by 3 bases and J by 4 bases, leaving 20 bases between them. CDR3 length: 17 amino acids. Germline values: CDR1 WNHNN, CDR2 SYGVQD (reference sequence). The CDR3 DNA follows: TGCGCCAGCAGTGAAGGAAACGGAGGGGTGAGGGCAGATACGCAGTATTTT. Amino acids: CASSEGNGGVRADTQYF.

The rearrangement uses TRBV5-8 and TRBJ1-2; 9 nucleotides align to TRBD1. Germline CDR1 is SGHTS and CDR2 is YDEGEE. The CDR3 runs to 15 residues. Germline trimming cut 1 base from V and 3 bases from J; bases unmatched to any gene: 4. This chain's CDR3 is CASSLRQGGYYGYTF. The CDR3 DNA reads TGTGCCAGCAGCTTGAGACAGGGGGGTTACTATGGCTACACCTTC.

The chain is built from TRBV4-2 and TRBJ2-3, with 10 bases lining up with TRBD1. The CDR3 totals 18 residues. V shed 0 bases and J 0 bases; nucleotides not matched to a gene: 6. From germline, CDR1 is LGHNA and CDR2 YNFKEQ. CDR3 region: CASSQDDGTGESTDTQYF. CDR3 nucleotides: TGTGCCAGCAGCCAAGATGACGGGACAGGGGAGAGCACAGATACGCAGTATTTT.

The chain recombines TRBV4-1 with TRBJ1-6; the D is unclear. The CDR3 is 15 residues long. With 2 bases removed from V and 9 bases from J, the gap between germline ends came to 14 bases. Germline CDR1 is MGHRA and CDR2 is YSYEKL. The CDR3 here is CASSQFLLTISPLHF. In nucleotides, the CDR3 is TGCGCCAGCAGCCAATTTTTACTTACCATTTCACCCCTCCACTTT.